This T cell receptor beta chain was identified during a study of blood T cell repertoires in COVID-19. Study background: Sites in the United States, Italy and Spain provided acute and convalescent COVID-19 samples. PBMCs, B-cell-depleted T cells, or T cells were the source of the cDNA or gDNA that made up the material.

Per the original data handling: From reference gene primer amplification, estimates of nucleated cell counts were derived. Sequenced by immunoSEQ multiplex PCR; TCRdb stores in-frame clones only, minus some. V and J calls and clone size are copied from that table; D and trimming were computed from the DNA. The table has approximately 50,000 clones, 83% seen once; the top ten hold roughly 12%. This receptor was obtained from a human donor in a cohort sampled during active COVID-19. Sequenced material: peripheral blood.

CDR3 sequence reads: CASSWKGGEDEQYF. For the CDR3, the DNA is TGTGCCAGCAGCTGGAAAGGGGGGGAGGACGAGCAGTACTTC. The V gene is TRBV5-6, the J gene TRBJ2-7; tentative D call: TRBD2 (7 bases). CDR1 SGHDT and CDR2 YYEEEE come from the germline V gene. There are 14 residues in the CDR3. Trimming pared 3 bases from V and 5 bases from J, leaving 15 bases between.